These T cell receptor beta chains were read from a single sample in a study of response to subunit inactivated influenza vaccine. TCRdb re-called the RT-PCR reads with MiXCR, one entry per CDR3 protein. The sample records 610,000 or so distinct CDR3 sequences, less than 15% being singletons. Here the sequenced sample was PBMCs from blood, taken about 13 days after vaccination. These receptors were obtained from a man between 50 and 59 years old who received an inactivated influenza vaccine. CDR3s include the opening cysteine and the closing phenylalanine or tryptophan. The order of the fields is CDR3 length, V gene, clone size, D gene, J gene, CDR3 DNA, CDR3 protein. A D gene is named only where the DNA matches it firmly. Not every row has a clone size; where given, it reads once, few, many or a size class.

>14|TRBV4-1|few|TRBD1|TRBJ1-1
TGCGCCAGCAGCCAAGCGGACAGGTTAACTGAAGCTTTCTTT
CASSQADRLTEAFF
>15|TRBV6-1|-|-|TRBJ1-2
TGTGCCAGCAGACCCCTAAATTCCGGGACCTATGGCTACACCTTC
CASRPLNSGTYGYTF
>13|TRBV20-1|-|-|TRBJ2-7
TGCAGTGCTAGGGGACTCCTCTCCTACGAGCAGTACTTC
CSARGLLSYEQYF
>15|TRBV2|-|TRBD2|TRBJ2-1
TGTGCCAGCAGCGCACTAGCGGGGGGCCACAATGAGCAGTTCTTC
CASSALAGGHNEQFF
>14|TRBV2|-|TRBD1|TRBJ1-2
TGTGCCAGCACATTGACAGGGGGCTTCTATGGCTACACCTTC
CASTLTGGFYGYTF
>14|TRBV9|-|-|TRBJ2-7
TGTGCCAGCAGCGTAGAGCTAACCTCCTACGAGCAGTACTTC
CASSVELTSYEQYF
>17|TRBV20-1|few|TRBD1|TRBJ2-4
TGCAGTGCTGGTGGCACGGACAGGGATGGGAGCAAAAACATTCAGTACTTC
CSAGGTDRDGSKNIQYF
>14|TRBV25-1|many|-|TRBJ2-3
TGTGCCAGCAGTGAACTCCGGGGCACAGATACGCAGTATTTT
CASSELRGTDTQYF
>12|TRBV7-8|few|-|TRBJ1-6
TGTGCCAGCAGCTTTAATAATTCACCCCTCCACTTT
CASSFNNSPLHF
>15|TRBV5-1|-|-|TRBJ2-2
TGCGCCAGCAGCTTACGGGCCGCCGTCACCGGGGAGCTGTTTTTT
CASSLRAAVTGELFF
>14|TRBV5-1|few|-|TRBJ1-1
TGCGCCAGCAGCTTGGTAGGGGATAGCACTGAAGCTTTCTTT
CASSLVGDSTEAFF
>16|TRBV2|-|TRBD1|TRBJ2-5
TGTGCCAGCAGCCAATTTGGGACAGGGGGCCAAGAGACCCAGTACTTC
CASSQFGTGGQETQYF
>16|TRBV6-2/TRBV6-3|-|-|TRBJ1-1
TGTGCCAGCAGTTATTTGGTCGCGTCCATGAACACTGAAGCTTTCTTT
CASSYLVASMNTEAFF
>15|TRBV5-1|many|-|TRBJ2-7
TGCGCCAGCAGCTTGGGTCTAGGACGGACCTACGAGCAGTACTTC
CASSLGLGRTYEQYF
>14|TRBV11-1|few|-|TRBJ2-5
TGTGCCAGCAGCTTATCGGCAGGGACGGAGACCCAGTACTTC
CASSLSAGTETQYF
>15|TRBV4-2|few|-|TRBJ2-1
TGTGCCAGCAGCCCTGGCGACCTGACCGACAATGAGCAGTTCTTC
CASSPGDLTDNEQFF
>14|TRBV20-1|-|TRBD2|TRBJ2-7
TGCAGTGCTAGGGCTAGCGGGCTTACCTACGAGCAGTACTTC
CSARASGLTYEQYF
>16|TRBV5-1|few|-|TRBJ2-5
TGCGCCAGCAGCTTGGGAAGCCGGCCCCCACAAGAGACCCAGTACTTC
CASSLGSRPPQETQYF
>14|TRBV5-6|few|-|TRBJ2-7
TGTGCCAGCAGCTTGGAAAGCGGGCTTGCCGAGCAGTACTTC
CASSLESGLAEQYF
>22|TRBV5-4|-|TRBD2|TRBJ2-1
TGTGCCAGCAGCTTGGGTTATTTCGAAGGTCTAGCGGGCGGGGGGACGAACAATGAGCAGTTCTTC
CASSLGYFEGLAGGGTNNEQFF
>16|TRBV10-3|few|TRBD2|TRBJ2-7
TGTGCCATCAGTGGCTCGCTAGCGGCTAACTCCTACGAGCAGTACTTC
CAISGSLAANSYEQYF
>15|TRBV20-1|-|TRBD2|TRBJ2-1
TGCAGTGCTAGGAACTTGGTAGCGGGGCCCAATGAGCAGTTCTTC
CSARNLVAGPNEQFF
>12|TRBV12-3/TRBV12-4|-|TRBD1|TRBJ2-1
TGTGCCAGCAGCAGGGGGCTACATGAGCAGTTCTTC
CASSRGLHEQFF
>14|TRBV20-1|few|-|TRBJ2-7
TGCAGTGCTAGAGACGCCTACAAATCCTACGAGCAGTACTTC
CSARDAYKSYEQYF
>15|TRBV7-2|few|-|TRBJ2-3
TGTGCCAGCAGCGTCGGGACCCCGCGAACAGATACGCAGTATTTT
CASSVGTPRTDTQYF
>12|TRBV20-1|few|-|TRBJ2-7
TGCAGTGCTAGAGATATCACTCTGGAGCAGTACTTC
CSARDITLEQYF
>11|TRBV10-3|-|-|TRBJ2-7
TGTGCCATCTTAGCAGTTGACGAGCAGTACTTC
CAILAVDEQYF
>12|TRBV9|few|-|TRBJ2-7
TGTGCCAGCAGCCCCCACGGCGACGAGCAGTACTTC
CASSPHGDEQYF
>16|TRBV4-2|few|-|TRBJ2-1
TGTGCCAGCAGCCAAGAGGGCCCCACAGGCCTGAATGAGCAGTTCTTC
CASSQEGPTGLNEQFF
>15|TRBV7-2|many|-|TRBJ2-3
TGTGCCAGCAGCTCAGGCTCTTTCTACACAGATACGCAGTATTTT
CASSSGSFYTDTQYF
>13|TRBV20-1|few|-|TRBJ2-7
TGCAGTGCCCGAAGGCCGGGAACCTACGAGCAGTACTTC
CSARRPGTYEQYF
>14|TRBV5-1|-|-|TRBJ2-7
TGCGCCAGCAGCTTCTTCGGGGGCTTAGAAGAGCAGTACTTC
CASSFFGGLEEQYF
>17|TRBV18|-|TRBD1|TRBJ2-1
TGTGCCAGCTCCCTGAGGACAGGGGGCTTCTCCTACAATGAGCAGTTCTTC
CASSLRTGGFSYNEQFF
>14|TRBV3-1|few|-|TRBJ2-7
TGTGCCAGCAGCCAAGGGGGGACACTCTACGAGCAGTACTTC
CASSQGGTLYEQYF
>12|TRBV20-1|-|-|TRBJ2-7
TGCAGTACGAGCGGTCCCGCCTACGAGCAGTACTTC
CSTSGPAYEQYF
>17|TRBV5-1|few|-|TRBJ2-6
TGCGCCAGCAGCTTGTCTATGGGCAGGGGTGGGGCCAACGTCCTGACTTTC
CASSLSMGRGGANVLTF
>13|TRBV6-2/TRBV6-3|-|TRBD2|TRBJ2-3
TGTGCCAGCAGCGGACTAGCGGGGGGGACGCAGTATTTT
CASSGLAGGTQYF
>15|TRBV5-6|many|-|TRBJ1-6
TGTGCCAGCAGCTTGGGTCCGGGCCACAAAAGCCCCCTCCACTTT
CASSLGPGHKSPLHF
>15|TRBV7-8|-|-|TRBJ1-2
TGTGCCAGCAGCTTACAGAGGGAGGTTACCTATGGCTACACCTTC
CASSLQREVTYGYTF
>14|TRBV7-2|-|-|TRBJ2-7
TGTGCCAGCAGCCAATTCCAGGGGACATACGAGCAGTACTTC
CASSQFQGTYEQYF
>13|TRBV10-3|-|-|TRBJ2-2
TGTGCCACGGGGGGCCCGAACACCGGGGAGCTGTTTTTT
CATGGPNTGELFF
>14|TRBV7-9|-|-|TRBJ2-4
TGTGCCAGCAGCCTCCCCCAGGGGCAAAACATTCAGTACTTC
CASSLPQGQNIQYF
>14|TRBV20-1|few|-|TRBJ2-2
TGCAGTGCTAGAGATATTCAAGGGGCCGGGGAGCTGTTTTTT
CSARDIQGAGELFF
>14|TRBV20-1|few|TRBD2|TRBJ2-2
TGCAGTGCTGTTCGCGGGGGTAACACCGGGGAGCTGTTTTTT
CSAVRGGNTGELFF
>15|TRBV3-1|-|-|TRBJ2-3
TGTGCCAGCAGCCAAGATGGTCAGAATATCGATACGCAGTATTTT
CASSQDGQNIDTQYF
>16|TRBV7-9|-|TRBD1|TRBJ1-1
TGTGCCAGCAGTCTTACCACCGGGACAGGGGGAGCTGAAGCTTTCTTT
CASSLTTGTGGAEAFF
>15|TRBV7-9|-|-|TRBJ2-1
TGTGCCAGCAGCAGGGGGTGGGGGGCTGGCAATGAGCAGTTCTTC
CASSRGWGAGNEQFF
>17|TRBV5-1|few|TRBD2|TRBJ2-2
TGCGCCAGCAGTCCAATTTCCGGGACTATATTCACCGGGGAGCTGTTTTTT
CASSPISGTIFTGELFF
>14|TRBV9|few|TRBD1|TRBJ2-1
TGTGCCAGCAGCGTGGGGACAGGGTACAATGAGCAGTTCTTC
CASSVGTGYNEQFF
>13|TRBV19|-|-|TRBJ2-7
TGTGCCAGTAGCCAAACCTCCCCCTACGAGCAGTACTTC
CASSQTSPYEQYF
>13|TRBV28|-|-|TRBJ2-7
TGTGCCAGCAGCGGTCGGGGGTCCTACGAGCAGTACTTC
CASSGRGSYEQYF
>14|TRBV7-2|many|-|TRBJ1-1
TGTGCCAGCAGCCCAGGTCGGGGTGAAGGTGAAGCTTTCTTT
CASSPGRGEGEAFF